A single sample is the source of the 5 T cell receptor beta chains below, sequenced in a study of cytotoxic CD8 clonotypes in ibrutinib-treated CLL. TCRdb's copy holds only in-frame clones and misses some; the assay was immunoSEQ multiplex PCR. The sample carries roughly 190,000 clones, approximately 72% recorded once. The sample was PBMCs, taken after 24 months of ibrutinib treatment. Receptors originate from a human donor with chronic lymphocytic leukemia.

Only one count was recorded for this clone. The genes are TRBV25-1 and TRBJ1-1, with D maybe TRBD1 (5 bases). V was trimmed by 2 bases and J by 5 bases, leaving 18 bases between them. CDR1 MGHDK and CDR2 SYGVNS come from the germline V gene. This CDR3 contains 16 residues. CDR3 DNA: TGTGCCAGCAGTGAAAACCGGGGGGACGAACAAACTGAAGCTTTCTTT. Protein product: CASSENRGDEQTEAFF.

This clone has a handful of counts. The chain combines TRBV18 with TRBJ2-4; tentatively, D is TRBD1 or TRBD2 (5 bases each). The germline V gene has CDR1 KGHSH and CDR2 LQKENI. The length of the CDR3 is 14 residues. Trimming shortened V by 3 bases and J by 5 bases, and 11 bases separated the two germline ends. The CDR3 region is CASSPSGRENIQYF. As DNA, the CDR3 is TGTGCCAGCTCACCCTCGGGACGAGAAAACATTCAGTACTTC.

The chain recombines TRBV5-1 with TRBJ2-2, with D perhaps TRBD2 (5 bases). Trimming left V 3 bases short and J 2 bases short, with 8 bases between. The CDR3 loop spans 14 amino acids. Germline CDR1 reads SGHRS; CDR2 reads YFSETQ. The CDR3 DNA reads TGCGCCAGCAGCTCGGACTCAAACACCGGGGAGCTGTTTTTT. It specifies CASSSDSNTGELFF. Using reference TRBV5-1 and TRBJ2-2 for the parts outside the CDR3, the full variable domain is KAGVTQTPRYLIKTRGQQVTLSCSPISGHRSVSWYQQTPGQGLQFLFEYFSETQRNKGNFPGRFSGRQFSNSRSEMNVSTLELGDSALYLCASSSDSNTGELFFGEGSRLTVL.

CDR3 protein: CTSSHALTGGDNEQFF. CDR3 coding DNA: TGCACCAGCAGCCACGCCCTGACGGGAGGGGACAATGAGCAGTTCTTC. The chain recombines TRBV1 with TRBJ2-1; the table's D call TRBD2 went unverified against the DNA. TRBV1 counts as a pseudogene. CDR3 length: 16 residues.

CDR3 sequence reads: CASSMLRGPEAFF. In nucleotides, the CDR3 is TGTGCCAGTAGTATGTTAAGGGGCCCTGAAGCTTTCTTT. The chain has TRBV19 and TRBJ1-1; TRBD1 is a possible D gene (5 bases). The V gene's germline CDR1 is LNHDA and CDR2 SQIVND (reference sequence). This CDR3 has 13 amino acids. Trimming took 3 bases from V and 6 from J, leaving 11 bases between them.